The 14 T cell receptor beta chains below come from one sample, sequenced in a study of cytomegalovirus exposure and HLA in healthy donors. This table comes from immunoSEQ multiplex PCR, and its TCRdb copy is limited to in-frame clones, with some not included. In the table there are 150,000 to 250,000 clones, about 81% of which are singletons. Sequencing input: PBMCs. The receptors here all came from a woman aged 25 to 39 in good health and CMV-seronegative.

Concerning this clone: This specimen includes other DNA sequences encoding the same CDR3. This rearrangement joins TRBV5-4 to TRBJ1-1; D might be TRBD1 (6 bases). Germline V gene data show CDR1 as SGHNT and CDR2 as YYREEE (reference sequence). Between the trimmed V and J ends, which lost 0 bases and 0 bases, there was a span of 9 bases. The CDR3 is made up of 15 amino acids. CDR3 sequence: CASSLGTGLNTEAFF. CDR3 in DNA: TGTGCCAGCAGCTTGGGCACAGGGTTGAACACTGAAGCTTTCTTT.

The V gene is TRBV9, the J gene TRBJ2-1, with D tentatively TRBD2 (5 bases). Trimming pared 3 bases from V and 5 bases from J, leaving 21 bases between. The CDR3 sequence is 17 residues long. Germline CDR1 and CDR2: SGDLS and YYNGEE. CDR3 coding DNA: TGTGCCAGCAGCGCTTTTTTCGGGGTCCTCCGCGACAATGAGCAGTTCTTC. Its translation is CASSAFFGVLRDNEQFF.

This chain links TRBV19 with TRBJ1-5; perhaps TRBD1 as D (5 bases). The CDR3 runs 16 residues. The V gene lost 1 base and the J gene lost 2 bases, with 12 bases spanning the gap. Germline V CDR1 and CDR2: LNHDA, SQIVND (reference sequence). The CDR3 DNA reads TGTGCCAGTAGTATAGTTGGGGGGATAGGCAATCAGCCCCAGCATTTT. Its translation is CASSIVGGIGNQPQHF.

This chain uses TRBV27 with TRBJ2-7; D gene unclear. Germline V gene data show CDR1 as MNHEY and CDR2 as SMNVEV (reference sequence). V shed 5 bases and J shed 3 bases, with 11 bases lying between them. The length of the CDR3 is 13 residues. CDR3 DNA: TGTGCCAGCAGTCCCTCAAACTACTACGAGCAGTACTTC. This translates into CASSPSNYYEQYF.

This clone came up once. The chain recombines TRBV18 with TRBJ1-1; the D is unclear. CDR1 is KGHSH, CDR2 LQKENI, per germline. V lost 3 bases and J 1 base, leaving 9 bases between the germline ends. The CDR3 runs to 14 residues. The CDR3 nucleotides are TGTGCCAGCTCACCGTTTAACAGGAACACTGAAGCTTTCTTT. The encoded protein is CASSPFNRNTEAFF.

This chain joins TRBV5-1 and TRBJ2-7; weak D call: TRBD1 (5 bases). The CDR3 runs 15 residues. V lost 4 bases, J lost 3 bases, and 17 bases lay in between. CDR1 SGHRS and CDR2 YFSETQ come from the germline V gene. Here the CDR3 DNA reads TGCGCCAGCAGCCCCGGTTTAGGACAACTCTACGAGCAGTACTTC. Protein: CASSPGLGQLYEQYF.

V gene TRBV30 combines with J gene TRBJ2-7, with D perhaps matching TRBD2 (5 bases). The V gene's germline CDR1 is GTSNPN and CDR2 SVGIG (reference sequence). The CDR3 totals 13 residues. The V end lost 3 bases, the J end lost 3 bases, and 12 bases lay between the germline ends. CDR3 in amino acids: CAWRDDYDYEQYF. For the CDR3, the DNA is TGTGCCTGGAGGGATGACTACGACTACGAGCAGTACTTC.

This chain connects TRBV6-1 to TRBJ2-7, with a weak D call TRBD2 (7 bases). CDR1 is MNHNS and CDR2 is SASEGT in the germline V gene. The CDR3 totals 12 residues. Trimming removed 7 bases from V and 9 bases from J, with 16 bases in between. CDR3 sequence: CASTRGGEGQYF. The CDR3 DNA sequence: TGTGCCAGCACCCGAGGGGGGGAGGGGCAGTACTTC.

The J gene is TRBJ2-7, the V gene TRBV25-1; the match to TRBD1 covers 9 bases. Germline CDR1 MGHDK, CDR2 SYGVNS. With 3 bases clipped from V and 4 bases from J, the junction kept 4 bases outside the gene matches. This CDR3 has 14 amino acids. The CDR3 DNA reads as TGTGCCAGCAGTGAGGGACAGGGAAGGTACGAGCAGTACTTC. It specifies CASSEGQGRYEQYF.

This clone was seen only once. This rearrangement joins TRBV7-2 to TRBJ2-1; D gene uncertain. Between the trimmed V and J ends, which lost 1 base and 7 bases, there was a span of 14 bases. The CDR3 runs to 15 residues. Germline CDR1 SGHTA, CDR2 FQGNSA. The CDR3 loop reads CASSLVWVGQNEQFF. In DNA form, the CDR3 reads TGTGCCAGCAGCTTAGTTTGGGTGGGCCAAAATGAGCAGTTCTTC.

J is TRBJ1-2 and V is TRBV10-3; 8 bases fit TRBD1. The CDR3 is made up of 13 amino acids. V was pared by 4 bases and J by 5 bases, with 3 bases of the junction left unmatched. Germline V gene sequence: CDR1 ENHRY, CDR2 SYGVKD. The CDR3 sequence is CAISGGQGYGYTF. CDR3 nucleotides: TGTGCCATCAGTGGTGGACAGGGTTATGGCTACACCTTC.

The chain couples TRBV12-5 to TRBJ1-3, with TRBD1 matching over 8 bases. V lost 11 bases, J lost 0 bases, and 6 bases stayed unmatched. This CDR3 is built from 14 residues. Germline V gives CDR1 LGHNT, CDR2 FRNRAP. The DNA of the CDR3 is TGTGCTGGACAGGGAGAGGGCTCTGGAAACACCATATATTTT. This sequence encodes CAGQGEGSGNTIYF.

The rearrangement uses TRBV15 and TRBJ2-1; the D gene is possibly TRBD2 (6 bases). The CDR3 runs to 17 residues. Germline CDR1 LNHNV, CDR2 YYDKDF (reference sequence). Deletions cut 6 bases from V and 1 base from J, with 19 bases between. The DNA for the CDR3 is TGTGCCACCAGGGGGGACGTCCGGGAGTGGTCCTACAATGAGCAGTTCTTC. Amino acid sequence: CATRGDVREWSYNEQFF.

The count of this clone is one. The rearrangement links TRBV29-1 to TRBJ1-3, with TRBD1 identical over 7 bases. The CDR3 runs to 13 residues. The germline gives CDR1 SQVTM, CDR2 ANQGSEA. Trimming at V came to 6 bases and at J to 2 bases, leaving 4 bases not matched to a gene. The CDR3 DNA reads as TGCAGCGTGGCCAGGGGGACTGGAAACACCATATATTTT. It codes for CSVARGTGNTIYF.